Listed below are T cell receptor beta chains from one sample, sequenced in a study of T-cell reconstitution after alpha-beta-depleted transplantation in children. TCRdb fed the PCR reads into MiXCR, producing one record per CDR3 protein. The repertoire includes 440,000 or so distinct CDR3 sequences, 11% of them detected once, and roughly 5.5% sits in the top ten. Source: PBMCs from the stem cell graft donor, taken from the stem cell graft. The origin of the receptors is a human donor who donated a stem cell graft to a child with acute myeloid leukemia. CDR3s include the opening cysteine and the closing phenylalanine or tryptophan. The D gene is left open where the match is weak. A clone size is listed for some rows: how often the clone was seen (once, few, many), or a class if it is expanded.

TRBJ1-2 many - TRBV7-2 CASSLAGRDDYGYTF TGTGCCAGCAGCTTAGCTGGCAGGGACGACTATGGCTACACCTTC
TRBJ2-1 - TRBD2 TRBV3-1 CASSTGLVFEQFF TGTGCCAGCAGCACGGGACTAGTCTTTGAGCAGTTCTTC
TRBJ1-1 - - TRBV7-2 CASSSPSLGGEAFF TGTGCCAGCAGCTCGCCCTCTCTCGGGGGAGAAGCTTTCTTT
TRBJ2-3 - - TRBV9 CASSVAIWDTQYF TGTGCCAGCAGCGTAGCGATTTGGGATACGCAGTATTTT
TRBJ2-3 - - TRBV6-1 CASSEARGGADTQYF TGTGCCAGCAGTGAAGCCCGCGGGGGCGCGGATACGCAGTATTTT
TRBJ1-4 few TRBD1 TRBV7-6 CASADRVANEKLFF TGTGCCAGCGCGGACAGGGTTGCTAATGAAAAACTGTTTTTT
TRBJ2-7 few TRBD1 TRBV15 CATSRPTAGTGGIYEQYF TGTGCCACCAGCAGACCGACCGCCGGGACAGGTGGAATCTACGAGCAGTACTTC
TRBJ2-1 - TRBD2 TRBV4-2 CASSQEPLAAYNEQFF TGTGCCAGCAGCCAAGAACCACTAGCGGCGTACAATGAGCAGTTCTTC
TRBJ1-4 - - TRBV7-9 CASSPPDGTNEKLFF TGTGCCAGCAGCCCCCCGGACGGAACTAATGAAAAACTGTTTTTT
TRBJ2-3 few TRBD2 TRBV20-1 CSASRSGGAADTQYF TGCAGTGCCTCCCGTAGCGGGGGGGCCGCAGATACGCAGTATTTT
TRBJ1-1 many - TRBV5-1 CASAYRASTNTEAFF TGCGCCAGCGCCTACAGGGCCTCGACTAACACTGAAGCTTTCTTT
TRBJ1-6 few - TRBV12-3/TRBV12-4 CASSLGDNNSPLHF TGTGCCAGCAGTTTAGGGGACAATAATTCACCCCTCCACTTT
TRBJ2-3 few - TRBV20-1 CSARDLGSTDTQYF TGCAGTGCTAGAGATCTCGGGAGTACAGATACGCAGTATTTT
TRBJ2-6 - TRBD1 TRBV5-6 CASSWRDRLSGANVLTF TGTGCCAGCAGCTGGAGGGACAGGCTCTCTGGGGCCAACGTCCTGACTTTC
TRBJ2-5 many - TRBV5-1 CASSLRGAGTQETQYF TGCGCCAGCAGCTTGCGGGGGGCAGGGACCCAGGAGACCCAGTACTTC
TRBJ2-3 few - TRBV6-4 CASSEAGTYTTDTQYF TGTGCCAGCAGTGAGGCCGGGACTTACACCACAGATACGCAGTATTTT
TRBJ2-1 many - TRBV7-2 CASSPPYGGNEQFF TGTGCCAGCAGCCCTCCCTATGGGGGGAATGAGCAGTTCTTC
TRBJ2-5 many - TRBV7-2 CASSFWTKETQYF TGTGCCAGCAGCTTTTGGACAAAAGAGACCCAGTACTTC
TRBJ1-6 few - TRBV4-2 CASSLPGGVNSPLHF TGTGCCAGCAGCCTCCCTGGGGGCGTCAATTCACCCCTCCACTTT
TRBJ2-2 - - TRBV29-1 CSVQNTDPRITGELFF TGCAGCGTTCAAAATACGGACCCCCGAATCACCGGGGAGCTGTTTTTT
TRBJ2-1 many TRBD2 TRBV5-8 CASRLWTSEYNEQFF TGTGCCAGCAGGCTTTGGACTAGCGAATACAATGAGCAGTTCTTC
TRBJ2-1 few - TRBV7-9 CASSHDLNEQFF TGTGCCAGCAGCCACGACTTGAATGAGCAGTTCTTC
TRBJ2-2 - - TRBV7-8 CASSTRTRDAGELFF TGTGCCAGCAGCACCCGGACCAGGGACGCCGGGGAGCTGTTTTTT
TRBJ1-2 - TRBD1 TRBV9 CASSKTGGNYGYTF TGTGCCAGCAGCAAAACAGGGGGAAACTATGGCTACACCTTC
TRBJ1-4 - - TRBV9 CASSVGTGILEKLFF TGTGCCAGCAGCGTCGGAACAGGGATATTAGAAAAACTGTTTTTT
TRBJ2-7 many - TRBV5-1 CASSLDRARDEQYF TGCGCCAGCAGCTTGGACAGGGCCCGTGACGAGCAGTACTTC
TRBJ1-5 - - TRBV4-3 CASSQDPDNQPQHF TGCGCCAGCAGCCAAGACCCAGATAATCAGCCCCAGCATTTT
TRBJ2-7 few - TRBV6-1 CASSEVGFSSYEQYF TGTGCCAGCAGTGAAGTCGGCTTTTCATCCTACGAGCAGTACTTC
TRBJ2-7 few - TRBV5-5 CASSLRGAPTGYEQYF TGTGCCAGCAGCTTGCGTGGGGCGCCTACGGGGTACGAGCAGTACTTC
TRBJ2-5 many TRBD2 TRBV20-1 CSARELTSRQETQYF TGCAGTGCTAGGGAACTGACTAGCAGACAAGAGACCCAGTACTTC
TRBJ2-3 few - TRBV10-3 CAINRGATDTQYF TGTGCCATCAATAGGGGGGCCACAGATACGCAGTATTTT
TRBJ2-1 - - TRBV5-1 CASSFLGSGHVFNEQFF TGCGCCAGCAGCTTTTTAGGGTCGGGGCATGTTTTCAATGAGCAGTTCTTC
TRBJ1-1 - - TRBV5-1 CASSSVGLNTEAFF TGCGCCAGCAGCTCGGTCGGGTTGAACACTGAAGCTTTCTTT
TRBJ2-7 many - TRBV4-2 CASSPQGGSSYEQYF TGTGCCAGCAGCCCACAGGGCGGGAGCTCCTACGAGCAGTACTTC
TRBJ2-1 - TRBD1 TRBV7-2 CASSFRDRPYNEQFF TGTGCCAGCAGCTTCCGGGACAGGCCTTACAATGAGCAGTTCTTC
TRBJ2-2 few - TRBV7-7 CASSKSGNTGELFF TGTGCTAGCAGCAAGAGCGGAAATACCGGGGAGCTGTTTTTT
TRBJ2-7 - - TRBV7-2 CASSLAETSRYEQYF TGTGCCAGCAGCTTAGCCGAGACTAGTCGCTACGAGCAGTACTTC
TRBJ2-1 few TRBD2 TRBV27 CASRTGWTSGRNMIF TGTGCCAGCAGGACGGGTTGGACTAGCGGGCGCAATATGATCTTC
TRBJ2-1 many TRBD2 TRBV9 CASSPRTSVNEQFF TGTGCCAGCAGCCCGCGGACTAGCGTCAATGAGCAGTTCTTC
TRBJ2-5 few TRBD2 TRBV5-1 CASSLVLAGETQYF TGCGCCAGCAGCTTGGTGCTAGCGGGAGAGACCCAGTACTTC
TRBJ1-6 - TRBD1 TRBV5-6 CASSRGTASPLHF TGTGCCAGCAGCCGGGGGACAGCTTCACCCCTCCACTTT
TRBJ2-1 - - TRBV29-1 CSVSSDNEQFF TGCAGCGTTTCATCGGACAATGAGCAGTTCTTC
TRBJ1-4 - TRBD1 TRBV29-1 CSVGAGQGETLFF TGCAGCGTTGGTGCCGGACAGGGGGAAACACTGTTTTTT
TRBJ2-1 many - TRBV20-1 CSAPAQGDEQFF TGCAGTGCTCCAGCTCAGGGAGATGAGCAGTTCTTC
TRBJ2-5 - - TRBV18 CASSPDSGSETQYF TGTGCCAGCTCACCAGATTCGGGGTCGGAGACCCAGTACTTC
TRBJ1-4 many TRBD1 TRBV2 CASRMTGVNEKLFF TGTGCCAGCAGGATGACAGGGGTTAATGAAAAACTGTTTTTT
TRBJ2-3 - - TRBV29-1 CSVVGRNTDTQYF TGCAGCGTTGTTGGGCGGAACACAGATACGCAGTATTTT
TRBJ2-7 many - TRBV12-3/TRBV12-4 CASSFVSYEQYF TGTGCCAGCAGTTTTGTCTCCTACGAGCAGTACTTC
TRBJ2-1 few - TRBV20-1 CSARDVEQGTYNEQFF TGCAGTGCTAGAGATGTAGAGCAGGGGACTTACAATGAGCAGTTCTTC
TRBJ2-1 few - TRBV9 CASIGSPADEQFF TGTGCCAGCATTGGGTCCCCAGCCGATGAGCAGTTCTTC
TRBJ1-4 - - TRBV5-1 CASSPDSYNEKLFF TGCGCCAGCAGCCCGGACAGCTATAATGAAAAACTGTTTTTT
TRBJ2-4 many - TRBV20-1 CSARGLAKNIQYF TGCAGTGCTCGTGGGTTAGCCAAAAACATTCAGTACTTC
TRBJ1-1 many - TRBV29-1 CSGGGKAWAFF TGCAGCGGGGGCGGGAAGGCATGGGCTTTCTTT
TRBJ2-2 - - TRBV5-1 CASSREYDTGELFF TGCGCCAGCAGCCGGGAGTATGACACCGGGGAGCTGTTTTTT
TRBJ2-3 - TRBD2 TRBV5-4 CASSLRAGGGTDTQYF TGTGCCAGCAGCTTGCGAGCGGGGGGAGGCACAGATACGCAGTATTTT
TRBJ2-6 - - TRBV5-1 CASSLMGNSGANVLTF TGCGCCAGCAGCTTGATGGGGAACTCTGGGGCCAACGTCCTGACTTTC